The subject of this entry is one T cell receptor (beta chain). The data derive from a study of blood T cell repertoires in COVID-19. V shed 3 bases, J shed 0 bases, and the junction held 10 bases outside the gene matches. Germline CDR1 is KGHSH and CDR2 is LQKENI. The CDR3 has 18 amino acids. Assay used: immunoSEQ multiplex PCR; TCRdb lists only in-frame clones, some missing. This sample carries fewer than 60,000 clones, more than 70% of them seen once, and the ten largest clones take 20% to 25%. The material sequenced was peripheral blood. This receptor was obtained from a human donor in a cohort sampled during active COVID-19. The rearrangement links TRBV18 to TRBJ1-4, with 7 bases identical to TRBD1. The CDR3 here is CASSPYLGTDTTNEKLFF. DNA for the CDR3: TGTGCCAGCTCACCGTACCTCGGGACAGATACAACTAATGAAAAACTGTTTTTT.